The source of this TCR beta chain is a study of blood T cell repertoires in COVID-19. Study-level background: Spain, Italy and the United States supplied samples that represented acute and convalescent COVID-19. T cells, B-cell-depleted T cells, or PBMCs supplied cDNA or gDNA.

Per germline, CDR1 SGHDT and CDR2 YYEEEE. V lost 2 bases to trimming and J lost 4 bases; unmatched junction nucleotides: 4. This CDR3 is 15 amino acids long. As originally analysed: Amplification of reference gene primers provided the estimated nucleated cell counts. The repertoire was sequenced with immunoSEQ multiplex PCR; TCRdb's copy has only in-frame clones and lacks some. The DNA was the basis for D and trimming; V, J and clone size are from that table. The table records roughly 53,000 clones, less than 95% of them present only once. The TCR originated in a woman aged 40 to 50 with active COVID-19. Material for sequencing was peripheral blood. This chain joins TRBV5-6 and TRBJ2-1, with 9 nucleotides matching TRBD1. The CDR3 DNA follows: TGTGCCAGCAGCTTCGGGGACAGGGCGTACAATGAGCAGTTCTTC. This sequence encodes CASSFGDRAYNEQFF. Based on the CDR3 plus reference TRBV5-6 and TRBJ2-1, the full variable domain is DAGVTQSPTHLIKTRGQQVTLRCSPKSGHDTVSWYQQALGQGPQFIFQYYEEEERQRGNFPDRFSGHQFPNYSSELNVNALLLGDSALYLCASSFGDRAYNEQFFGPGTRLTVL.